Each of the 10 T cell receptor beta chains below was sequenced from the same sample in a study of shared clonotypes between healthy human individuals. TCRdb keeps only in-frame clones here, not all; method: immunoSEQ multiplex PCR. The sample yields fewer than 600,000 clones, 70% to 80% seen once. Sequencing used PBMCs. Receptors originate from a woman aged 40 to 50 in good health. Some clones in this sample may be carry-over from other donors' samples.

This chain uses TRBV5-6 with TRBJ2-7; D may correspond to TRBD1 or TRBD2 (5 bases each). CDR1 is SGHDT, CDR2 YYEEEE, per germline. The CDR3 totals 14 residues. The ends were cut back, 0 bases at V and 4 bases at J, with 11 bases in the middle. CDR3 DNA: TGTGCCAGCAGCTTGGGCATGGGACCTTACGAGCAGTACTTC. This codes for CASSLGMGPYEQYF. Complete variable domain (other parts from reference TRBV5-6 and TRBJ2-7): DAGVTQSPTHLIKTRGQQVTLRCSPKSGHDTVSWYQQALGQGPQFIFQYYEEEERQRGNFPDRFSGHQFPNYSSELNVNALLLGDSALYLCASSLGMGPYEQYFGPGTRLTVT.

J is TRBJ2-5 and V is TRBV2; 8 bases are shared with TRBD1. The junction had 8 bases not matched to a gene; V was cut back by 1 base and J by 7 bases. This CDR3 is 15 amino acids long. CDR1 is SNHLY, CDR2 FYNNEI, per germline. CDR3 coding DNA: TGTGCCAGCAGTGAAGTAGACAGGGGCGGTGGGACCCAGTACTTC. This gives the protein CASSEVDRGGGTQYF.

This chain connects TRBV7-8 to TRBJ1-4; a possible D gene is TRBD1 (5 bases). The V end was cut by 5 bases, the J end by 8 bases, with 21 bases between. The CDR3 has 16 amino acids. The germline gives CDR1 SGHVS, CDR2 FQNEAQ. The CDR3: CASSLRGGTANEKLFF. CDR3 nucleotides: TGTGCCAGCAGCCTTCGAGGCGGGACGGCGAACGAAAAACTGTTTTTT.

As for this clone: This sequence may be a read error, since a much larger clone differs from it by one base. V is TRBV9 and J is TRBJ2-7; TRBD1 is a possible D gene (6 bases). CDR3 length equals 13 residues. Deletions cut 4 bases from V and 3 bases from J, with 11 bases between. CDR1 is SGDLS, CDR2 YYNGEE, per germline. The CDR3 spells CASSPRQDYEQYF. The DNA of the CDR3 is TGTGCCAGCAGCCCACGACAGGACTACGAGCAGTACTTC.

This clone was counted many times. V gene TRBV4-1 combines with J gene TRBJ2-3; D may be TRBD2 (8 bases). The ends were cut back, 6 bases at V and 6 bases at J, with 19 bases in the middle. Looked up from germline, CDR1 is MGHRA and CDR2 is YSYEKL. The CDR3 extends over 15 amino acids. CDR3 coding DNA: TGCGCCAGCAGACCCGGACTAGCAGGGGGGGATACGCAGTATTTT. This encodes CASRPGLAGGDTQYF.

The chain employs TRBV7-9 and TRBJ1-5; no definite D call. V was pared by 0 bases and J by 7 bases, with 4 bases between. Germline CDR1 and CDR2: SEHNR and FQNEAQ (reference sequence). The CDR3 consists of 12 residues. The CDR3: CASSLASQPQHF. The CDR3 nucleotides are TGTGCCAGCAGCTTAGCTAGCCAGCCCCAGCATTTT.

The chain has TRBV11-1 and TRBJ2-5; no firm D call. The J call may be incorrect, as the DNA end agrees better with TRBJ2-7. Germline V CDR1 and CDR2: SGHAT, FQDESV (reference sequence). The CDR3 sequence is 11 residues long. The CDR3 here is CASSSAYEQYF. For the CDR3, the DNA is TGTGCCAGCAGCTCTGCCTACGAGCAGTACTTC.

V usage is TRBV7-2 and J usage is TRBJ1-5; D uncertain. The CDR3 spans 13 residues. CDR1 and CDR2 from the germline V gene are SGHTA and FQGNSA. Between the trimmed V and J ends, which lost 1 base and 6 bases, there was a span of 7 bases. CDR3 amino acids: CASSLGVGQPQHF. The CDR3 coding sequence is TGTGCCAGCAGCTTAGGGGTGGGTCAGCCCCAGCATTTT. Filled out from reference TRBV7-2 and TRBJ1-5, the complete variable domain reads GAGVSQSPSNKVTEKGKDVELRCDPISGHTALYWYRQSLGQGLEFLIYFQGNSAPDKSGLPSDRFSAERTGGSVSTLTIQRTQQEDSAVYLCASSLGVGQPQHFGDGTRLSIL.

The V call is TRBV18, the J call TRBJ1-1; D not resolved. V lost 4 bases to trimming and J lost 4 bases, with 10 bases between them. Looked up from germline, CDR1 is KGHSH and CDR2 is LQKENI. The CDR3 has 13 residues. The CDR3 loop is CASSRVDGTEAFF. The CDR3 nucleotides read TGTGCCAGCTCACGCGTTGACGGCACTGAAGCTTTCTTT.

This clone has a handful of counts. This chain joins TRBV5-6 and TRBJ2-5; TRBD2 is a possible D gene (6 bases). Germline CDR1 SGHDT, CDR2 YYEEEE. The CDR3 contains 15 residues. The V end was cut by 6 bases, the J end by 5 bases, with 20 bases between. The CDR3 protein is CASNDRYGGWETQYF. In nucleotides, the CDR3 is TGTGCCAGCAACGATCGTTATGGGGGGTGGGAGACCCAGTACTTC. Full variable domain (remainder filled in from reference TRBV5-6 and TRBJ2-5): DAGVTQSPTHLIKTRGQQVTLRCSPKSGHDTVSWYQQALGQGPQFIFQYYEEEERQRGNFPDRFSGHQFPNYSSELNVNALLLGDSALYLCASNDRYGGWETQYFGPGTRLLVL.